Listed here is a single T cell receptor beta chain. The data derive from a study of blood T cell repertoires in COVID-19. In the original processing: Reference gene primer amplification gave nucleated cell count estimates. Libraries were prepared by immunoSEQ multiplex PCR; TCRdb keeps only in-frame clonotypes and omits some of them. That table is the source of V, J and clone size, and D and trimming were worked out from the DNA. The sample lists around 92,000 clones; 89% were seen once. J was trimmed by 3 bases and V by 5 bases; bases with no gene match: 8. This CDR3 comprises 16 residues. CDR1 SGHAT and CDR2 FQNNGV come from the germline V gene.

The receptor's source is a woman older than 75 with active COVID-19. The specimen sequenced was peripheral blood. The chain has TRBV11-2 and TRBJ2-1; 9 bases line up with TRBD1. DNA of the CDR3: TGTGCCAGCAGCGCCTTATTGGGACAGGGCTACAATGAGCAGTTCTTC. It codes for CASSALLGQGYNEQFF. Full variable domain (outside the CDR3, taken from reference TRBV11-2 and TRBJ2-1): EAGVAQSPRYKIIEKRQSVAFWCNPISGHATLYWYQQILGQGPKLLIQFQNNGVVDDSQLPKDRFSAERLKGVDSTLKIQPAKLEDSAVYLCASSALLGQGYNEQFFGPGTRLTVL.